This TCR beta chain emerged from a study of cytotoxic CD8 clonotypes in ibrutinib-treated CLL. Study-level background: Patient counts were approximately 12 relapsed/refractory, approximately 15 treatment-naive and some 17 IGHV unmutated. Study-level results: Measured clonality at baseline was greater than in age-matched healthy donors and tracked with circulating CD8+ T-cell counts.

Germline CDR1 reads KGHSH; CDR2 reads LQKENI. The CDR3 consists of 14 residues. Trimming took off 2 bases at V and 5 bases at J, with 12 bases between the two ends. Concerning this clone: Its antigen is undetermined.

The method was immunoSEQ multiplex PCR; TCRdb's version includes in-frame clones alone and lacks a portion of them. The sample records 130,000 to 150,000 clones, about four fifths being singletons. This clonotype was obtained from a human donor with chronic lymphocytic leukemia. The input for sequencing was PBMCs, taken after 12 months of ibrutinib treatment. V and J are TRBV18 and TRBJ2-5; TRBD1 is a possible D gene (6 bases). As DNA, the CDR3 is TGTGCCAGCTCACCAAATAAGAGGGGGGAGACCCAGTACTTC. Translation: CASSPNKRGETQYF.